The 5 T cell receptor beta chains below come from one sample, sequenced in a study of T-cell memory formation after mild COVID-19. Via MiXCR, TCRdb re-called the 5' RACE reads, giving one row per CDR3 protein. This sample carries 350,000 to 500,000 distinct CDR3 sequences, around 20% of them seen once, and the ten largest clones take 8.4%. The specimen was PBMCs or a T cell subset sorted from them (not recorded which). These receptors were obtained from an adult woman who had mild COVID-19 (a few samples of this study predate the infection). Cell type and time point are not known.

This clonotype has a handful of counts. The CDR3 protein is CASSQDRGRYEQYF. For the CDR3, the DNA is TGTGCCAGCTCACAGGACAGGGGGCGTTACGAGCAGTACTTC. V is TRBV18 and J is TRBJ2-7, with 11 bases matching TRBD1. The J segment lost 4 bases and the V segment lost 4 bases, leaving 3 bases of the junction unmatched. From germline, CDR1 is KGHSH and CDR2 LQKENI. The CDR3 runs to 14 residues.

This clonotype was seen at least ten times. This rearrangement joins TRBV12-3 or TRBV12-4 to TRBJ1-1, with D unclear. The CDR3 extends over 13 amino acids. V lost 3 bases to trimming and J lost 1 base, with 6 bases between them. The CDR3 DNA reads TGTGCCAGCAGTTTTTCCGAGAACACTGAAGCTTTCTTT. This sequence encodes CASSFSENTEAFF.

This chain joins TRBV24-1 and TRBJ2-1; D remains unclear. Germline V CDR1 and CDR2: KGHDR, SFDVKD. The CDR3 spans 13 residues. V gave up 0 bases and J gave up 9 bases, with 8 bases separating them. DNA for the CDR3: TGTGCCACCAGTGATTTGCCGCGCCCTGAGCAGTTCTTC. Translated: CATSDLPRPEQFF.

The chain is built from TRBV7-2 and TRBJ1-2; TRBD1 matches 9 bases. The CDR3 is made up of 18 amino acids. V dropped 1 base and J dropped 6; count of bases not matched to a gene: 15. Looked up from germline, CDR1 is SGHTA and CDR2 is FQGNSA. CDR3 coding DNA: TGTGCCAGCAGCTTAGATGGAGGAGTAGGGACAGGGAGTCATGGCTACACCTTC. Translating gives CASSLDGGVGTGSHGYTF.

The sample holds a few counts of this clonotype. The junction departs from the called germline gene at one end, perhaps through a read error. The chain has TRBV5-6 and TRBJ2-1, with D unclear. Germline-derived CDR1 and CDR2 are SGHDT and YYEEEE. CDR3 size: 15 residues. The chain's CDR3 is CASSLDESSYNEQFF. The CDR3 DNA follows: TGTGCCAGCAGTTTGGACGAGAGCTCCTACAATGAGCAGTTCTTC. Full variable domain (remainder filled in from reference TRBV5-6 and TRBJ2-1): DAGVTQSPTHLIKTRGQQVTLRCSPKSGHDTVSWYQQALGQGPQFIFQYYEEEERQRGNFPDRFSGHQFPNYSSELNVNALLLGDSALYLCASSLDESSYNEQFFGPGTRLTVL.